The T cell receptor (beta chain) under discussion was sequenced for a study of blood T cell repertoires in COVID-19. Study-level background: The samples span acute and convalescent COVID-19 from the United States, Italy and Spain.

The CDR3 runs 15 residues. J was trimmed by 7 bases and V by 5 bases; bases with no gene match: 8. CDR1 SGHTA and CDR2 FQGTGA come from the germline V gene. Authors' methods: Reference gene primer amplification yielded estimated nucleated cell counts. Generated by immunoSEQ multiplex PCR, the TCRdb table keeps only in-frame clones and is missing some. The DNA gave D and trimming, while V, J and clone size come from that table. The data show approximately 35,000 clones, 87% seen once. The chain uses TRBV7-3 and TRBJ2-3, with 11 positions matching TRBD2. This receptor was taken from a human donor in a cohort sampled during active COVID-19. The sequencing input was peripheral blood. The CDR3 is CASSVSGGAGNTQYF. The CDR3 coding sequence is TGTGCCAGCAGCGTTAGCGGGGGGGCGGGAAATACGCAGTATTTT.